This passage covers 6 T cell receptor beta chains from one sample sequenced in a study of T cells in Graves' hyperthyroidism and ophthalmopathy. Amplification of TCR beta CDR3 regions used RNA as the template. Using the HTBI primer set, a first-round RT-PCR was run on the TCR CDR3. MiXCR, applied by TCRdb to the multiplex PCR reads, yields one record per CDR3 protein. The sample contains 350,000 to 400,000 distinct CDR3 sequences, approximately 15% of which appear only once. Specimen: blood. Every receptor here comes from a woman between 25 and 40 years old with Graves' hyperthyroidism.

This clonotype has a count of ten or more. The genes are TRBV7-3 and TRBJ2-1, with 8 bases identical to TRBD2. Germline V gene data show CDR1 as SGHTA and CDR2 as FQGTGA. Germline trimming cut 6 bases from V and 4 bases from J; bases unmatched to any gene: 8. This CDR3 is built from 15 residues. The CDR3 DNA sequence: TGTGCCAGCAGTTCGAGCGGGAGCGCGTACAATGAGCAGTTCTTC. Translating gives CASSSSGSAYNEQFF.

This chain uses TRBV24-1 with TRBJ2-7; D is perhaps TRBD1 (5 bases). Germline V gene data show CDR1 as KGHDR and CDR2 as SFDVKD. The ends were cut back, 2 bases at V and 2 bases at J, with 15 bases in the middle. This CDR3 has 16 amino acids. The CDR3 region is CATSDSNPGRTYEQYF. In DNA, the CDR3 is TGTGCCACCAGTGATTCAAACCCAGGGCGAACCTACGAGCAGTACTTC.

This clonotype turned up a few times. This chain connects TRBV24-1 to TRBJ2-1; possibly TRBD1 or TRBD2 for D (5 bases each). V was trimmed by 3 bases and J by 7 bases, leaving 18 bases between them. CDR1 is KGHDR and CDR2 is SFDVKD in the germline V gene. The CDR3 runs to 16 residues. For the CDR3, the DNA is TGTGCCACCAGTGATACCGGGACCCCGGTTCGAAATGAGCAGTTCTTC. It encodes CATSDTGTPVRNEQFF.

This clonotype appeared a few times. The gene calls are TRBV7-2 and TRBJ2-1, with TRBD2 identical over 11 bases. Germline V CDR1 and CDR2: SGHTA, FQGNSA. The CDR3 is 16 residues long. V lost 4 bases, J lost 4 bases, and 6 bases stayed unmatched. CDR3: CASSSITSGSYNEQFF. DNA for the CDR3: TGTGCCAGCAGCTCGATCACTAGCGGGAGTTACAATGAGCAGTTCTTC.

The chain combines TRBV30 with TRBJ1-2; 7 bases map to TRBD1. Germline V lookup: CDR1 GTSNPN, CDR2 SVGIG (reference sequence). The junction had 7 bases not matched to a gene; V was cut back by 4 bases and J by 8 bases. The CDR3 consists of 12 residues. The CDR3: CAWTGGLGGYTF. CDR3 in DNA: TGTGCCTGGACAGGGGGGTTGGGAGGCTACACCTTC.

In this sample, this clonotype turned up once. The V call is TRBV28, the J call TRBJ1-2; TRBD1 matches 12 bases. The junction had 7 bases not matched to a gene; V was cut back by 4 bases and J by 4 bases. In germline, CDR1 is MDHEN, CDR2 SYDVKM. CDR3 size: 16 residues. CDR3 sequence: CASSSTGTGGFYGYTF. CDR3 nucleotides: TGTGCCAGCAGTTCGACCGGGACAGGGGGCTTCTATGGCTACACCTTC.